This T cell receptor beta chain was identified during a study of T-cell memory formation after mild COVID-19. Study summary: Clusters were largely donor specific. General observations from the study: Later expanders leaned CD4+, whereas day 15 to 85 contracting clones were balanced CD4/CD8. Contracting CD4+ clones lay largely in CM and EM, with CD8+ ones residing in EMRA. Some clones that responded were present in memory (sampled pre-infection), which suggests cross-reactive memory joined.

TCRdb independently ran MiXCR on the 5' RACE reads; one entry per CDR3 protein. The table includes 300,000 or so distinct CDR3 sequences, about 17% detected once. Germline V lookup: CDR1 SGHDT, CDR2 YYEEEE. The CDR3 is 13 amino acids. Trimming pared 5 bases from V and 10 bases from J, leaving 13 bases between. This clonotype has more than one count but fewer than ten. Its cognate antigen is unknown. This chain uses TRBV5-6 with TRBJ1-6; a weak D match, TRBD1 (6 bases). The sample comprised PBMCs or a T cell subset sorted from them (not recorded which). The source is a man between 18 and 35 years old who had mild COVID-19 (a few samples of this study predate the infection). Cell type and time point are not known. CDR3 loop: CASSSGAGSPLHF. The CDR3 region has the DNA TGTGCCAGCAGTTCGGGGGCCGGGTCACCCCTCCACTTT.